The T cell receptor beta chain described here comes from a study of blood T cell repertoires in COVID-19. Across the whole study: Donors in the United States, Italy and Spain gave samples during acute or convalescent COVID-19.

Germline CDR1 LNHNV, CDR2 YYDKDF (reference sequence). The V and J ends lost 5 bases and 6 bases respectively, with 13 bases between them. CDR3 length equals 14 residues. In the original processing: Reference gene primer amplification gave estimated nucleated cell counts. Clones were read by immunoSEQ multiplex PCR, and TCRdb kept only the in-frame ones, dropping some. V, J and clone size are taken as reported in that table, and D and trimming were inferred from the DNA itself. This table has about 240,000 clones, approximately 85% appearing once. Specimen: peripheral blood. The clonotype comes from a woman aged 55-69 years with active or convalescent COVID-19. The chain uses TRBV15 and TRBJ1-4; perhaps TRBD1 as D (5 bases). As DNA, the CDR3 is TGTGCCACCAGCCTCGGGGGAGGTGATGAAAAACTGTTTTTT. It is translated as CATSLGGGDEKLFF.